This entry concerns a single T cell receptor (beta chain). It lacks a known antigen. No much larger clone is present one base from it, and per-base qualities are unavailable. This sample was taken from a study of cytomegalovirus exposure and HLA in healthy donors (dated by TCRdb to 2017 to 2019). General notes on the study: An earlier analysis of roughly 630 of the donors reported more than 250 Gb of sequence data and 117 million unique TCR beta sequences from 190 million or so T cells. In an earlier analysis of 550 to 700 of the donors, high-throughput TCR beta sequencing was used to judge whether each TCR beta V gene segment behaved as functional or pseudogenic. High-throughput TCR immunosequencing, statistical association of individual TCRs with disease status, and machine learning were combined to predict cytomegalovirus infection status. The study was designed to test whether signatures of past pathogen exposure could be identified by cataloging public T cell receptors. Every discovery cohort repertoire had been produced on one sequencing platform. The T cell repertoires of 670 or so subjects were profiled by immunosequencing and related to cytomegalovirus serostatus. On average, about 240,000 unique TCR beta nucleotide sequences were sequenced per donor among 398 genotyped donors of the cohort, with 15% to 20% of those sequences being non-productive. A later analysis re-examined previously published TCR beta repertoires from more than 600 donors and added high-resolution HLA genotyping to investigate patterns of TCR occurrence. An early release that covered some 630 HLA-typed donors contained around 300 gigabases of sequencing data and about 93 million unique TCR sequences. Among the approximately 400 genotyped donors, approximately 76% belonged to the genetic ancestry cluster associated with self-reported Caucasian donors. Four to six DR-DQ haplotypes were handled as single units for association and clustering, since linkage in the cohort was strong. A later genetic analysis took genome-wide SNP genotypes for about three fifths of the 666 donors and used that subset as a discovery cohort. The later analysis used no new phenotypic data to find candidate immune exposures, relying instead on TCR beta sequences and their occurrence across donors. Typing coverage differed by locus: A, B, C, DRB1 and DQB1 were typed in roughly 620-640 donors, DQA1 in about 510, DPA1 in approximately 610, and DPB1 in 450 to 490. Donor age, sex, ethnicity and CMV serostatus were compiled alongside the repertoire data. Besides the first cohort of roughly 700 subjects, a separate validation cohort made up of 120 or so different subjects was used. Class I and class II HLA loci were covered by the typing at four-digit resolution.

The junction shows trimming of 1 base on V and 4 bases on J, plus 10 bases between the germline ends. CDR1 and CDR2, looked up from the germline V gene, are LGHNA and YNFKEQ. The CDR3 measures 15 amino acids from cysteine to phenylalanine. Only CDR3 DNA remains: 45 bases, in frame from the first base. The library came from the immunoSEQ multiplex PCR assay. A mixture of 60 forward primers for TCR Vbeta segments and 13 reverse primers for TCR Jbeta segments was used in the multiplex PCR. A multiplex PCR assay on genomic DNA amplified the CDR3 region of rearranged TCR beta genes. Amplified TCR beta libraries were sequenced as 87-base-pair reads on the Illumina HiSeq System. As for the original processing: Across the roughly 600 repertoires, a later analysis counted some 81 million unique TCR beta chains, roughly 11 million of which were shared by at least two donors. A nearest-neighbor algorithm error-corrected the raw reads and collapsed the reads into unique sequences, merging closely related sequences to remove PCR and sequencing errors. CDR3 sequences were aligned to IMGT reference sequences to assign V, D and J gene segments. For a sequence to be retained, at least a six-nucleotide match to both a V gene segment and a J gene segment was required. A rearrangement was called productive if the CDR3 had no stop codons and remained in frame with V and J, and every other rearrangement was called non-productive. CDR3 was defined according to IMGT convention as the region running from the second conserved V-encoded cysteine to the conserved J-encoded phenylalanine. In an earlier analysis of more than 550 of the donors, sequences lacking an unambiguous match to a single V gene segment were excluded. In an earlier analysis of around 600 of the donors, V segments were called functional above 56.7% productive rearrangements and were called segregating when the between-donor standard deviation exceeded 5%. A statistical classification framework was built for diagnosing cytomegalovirus status from the catalog of TCR beta chain sequences. V and J gene assignment, in a later analysis, came from comparing TCR nucleotide sequences with IMGT/GENE-DB human TR gene sequences. The TCRdist pipeline was used in a later analysis to assign CDR3 sequences and most-parsimonious VDJ recombination scenarios. A later analysis defined each TCR beta chain by its CDR3 amino acid sequence plus V-gene family, and excluded reads lacking a unique V-gene family. In a later analysis, a few hundred highly shared, low-generation-probability nucleotide sequences were removed to address suspected cross-contamination and a sequencing artifact. For each public chain, a later analysis derived a clonal expansion index from normalized ranks of inferred template counts within each repertoire. Generation probabilities in a later analysis came from a VDJ recombination model fitted to out-of-frame rearrangements, and those results were checked against IGoR. In a later analysis, TCR-TCR, TCR-HLA and TCR-CMV co-occurrence was scored with hypergeometric tests, and a repertoire-size bias correction was applied to TCR pairs. False discovery rates were estimated in a later analysis by permuting HLA or CMV assignments 20 times. A later analysis grouped co-occurring TCRs with DBSCAN, adding TCRdist sequence similarity when clustering within HLA-allele-positive subsets. Repertoires with fewer than 30,000 or more than 120,000 public chains were left out of co-occurrence clustering, as were five repertoires with anomalous nucleotide sharing. TCRdb took this table from immuneACCESS and kept in-frame rearrangements with V and J called. Such tables lack part of the clones; where checked against another copy, unresolved V genes explain under half of the gap, and the rest is unexplained. That table furnishes V, J and clone size, whereas the DNA furnished D and trimming. A total of 100,000 to 150,000 clones appear in this sample, around 82% of them only once. The biggest ten clones account for 1.5% to 2% of the sample.

In total, approximately 700 healthy bone marrow donors made up the cohort. All cohort members were sampled while nominally healthy, although unrecorded immune exposures were likely present. The donor was CMV seronegative and was included in the group of approximately 350 seronegative cohort members. A peripheral blood sample was collected from each donor, and TCR beta sequencing was performed on peripheral blood mononuclear cells. The Qiagen DNeasy Blood Extraction Kit was used to extract genomic DNA from the blood cell samples. Study-level results and caveats: In a later analysis, 16,951 TCR beta sequences were associated with specific HLA alleles at a false discovery rate of 0.05. According to the authors, the approach could potentially be generalized to other disease states and immunological phenotypes. The cohort was sequenced for TCR beta chains only, and without alpha or paired-chain data the features that could be detected were limited. In a later analysis, HLA-associated TCR beta chains showed more clonal expansion and lower generation probabilities than non-associated chains that were equally common. CMV serostatus was the only immune exposure information available for the cohort. Three of the identified cytomegalovirus-associated TCR beta chains were confirmed in vitro to be specific for cytomegalovirus antigens. Most TCR sequences were observed very rarely across donors, whereas some public TCRs were present in many individuals. In a later genetic analysis, a missense DCLRE1C variant was associated with V-gene and J-gene trimming of TCR beta chains, and the association was replicated in an independent cohort. When HLA alleles, especially DR and DQ, strongly co-occurred, attributing TCR associations to individual alleles was difficult. A further reported finding was that TCR beta sequences accurately predicted the HLA-A and HLA-B alleles for most subjects in the first cohort. Broadly in line with IMGT annotations, most TCR beta V segments showed up in productive rearrangements about 87% or about 30% of the time in an earlier analysis of some 590 of the donors. Correlated functional status among segregating V segments might reflect linkage disequilibrium, but an unknown experimental factor could not be ruled out. The classifier was reported to diagnose cytomegalovirus status with high specificity and sensitivity in both the original cohort and the validation cohort. Some IMGT-functional V segments, including TRBV6-2 and TRBV6-3, could not be told apart with the 87-base-pair reads, so those segments were excluded. Because counts were too low, about 15 rarely observed V segments, including chromosome 9 orphons, were left out of the earlier analysis of 587 of the donors. Most CMV-associated TCR beta chains appeared to be HLA-restricted in a later analysis, and the HLA associations seemed to be driven largely by CMV exposure. In a later analysis, several top co-occurrence clusters were reported to appear linked to parvovirus B19, influenza, CMV and Epstein-Barr virus. According to a later analysis, TCR association rates differed among HLA loci, with DRB1 alleles showing the most associated TCRs and HLA-C alleles showing the fewest. A cluster of highly shared sequence variants was judged likely to be a technical artifact of the sequencing pipeline. In the study, about 150 TCR beta chains were listed as associated with cytomegalovirus. A later genetic analysis reported fewer N-insertions in productive TCRs among donors in an Asian-associated ancestry cluster than the approximately 670-donor mean. Roughly uniform sequencing depth across donors was assumed in presence/absence analyses, although this assumption may not hold. Because HLA typing was unavailable for some donors at each locus, only the typed subset was used in association tests.

The sequencing sample was made of PBMCs. The TCR sequence derives from a boy between 10 and 17 years old in good health and CMV-seronegative. The chain is encoded by TRBV4-2 joined to TRBJ1-4; a confident D gene designation cannot be given. DNA sequence: TGTGCCAGCAGCCAAGGGCAGGCGATTAATGAAAAACTGTTTTTT. It codes for CASSQGQAINEKLFF.